This note documents a single T cell receptor (beta chain) sequence. V was cut by 3 bases and J by 8 bases, with 9 bases left in between. The CDR3 consists of 11 residues. Per the germline V gene, CDR1 is DFQATT and CDR2 is SNEGSKA (reference sequence). Authors' processing steps: Amplifying reference gene primers gave estimates of nucleated cell counts. Data came from immunoSEQ multiplex PCR; TCRdb stores just in-frame clones and leaves some out. V and J calls and clone size are given by that table; D and trimming were obtained from the DNA. The top ten clones hold 5.5% to 8% of a sample with over 200,000 clones, about 89% of them seen once. These data come from a study of blood T cell repertoires in COVID-19. In the study overall: Collection of acute and convalescent COVID-19 samples took place in the United States, Italy and Spain. PBMCs, B-cell-depleted T cells, or T cells provided the cDNA or gDNA that made up the material.

The J gene is TRBJ2-3, the V gene TRBV20-1; possible D gene TRBD2, 6 bases. The sequencing input was peripheral blood. This clonotype was sampled from a man aged 60-69 years who had recovered from COVID-19. The chain's CDR3 is CSASYSGTQYF. CDR3 coding DNA: TGCAGTGCTAGTTATAGCGGTACGCAGTATTTT.